The next 15 T cell receptor beta chains were all read from a single sample in a study of blood T cells in healthy people across ages. Then a second PCR, running roughly 6 to 11 cycles, was carried out with a sample-barcoded 5' primer and a J-beta primer mix. TCRdb redid the calling of the 5' RACE reads with MiXCR, one entry per CDR3 protein. The data hold roughly 2 million distinct CDR3 sequences, with around half observed a single time. The material sequenced was blood. All receptors come from a woman aged 40 to 49 in good health.

This chain joins TRBV21-1 and TRBJ2-7; the table's D call of TRBD1 was not tested on the DNA. TRBV21-1 is a documented pseudogene. The CDR3 runs 16 residues. CDR3 sequence (DNA): TGTGCCAGCAGCAGACCGGTCCCCGGAATGTACTACGAGCAGTACTTC. It codes for CASSRPVPGMYYEQYF.

J is TRBJ2-7 and V is TRBV20-1; TRBD2 aligns across 14 bases. The junction had 5 bases not matched to a gene; V was cut back by 1 base and J by 0 bases. Looked up from germline, CDR1 is DFQATT and CDR2 is SNEGSKA (reference sequence). The CDR3 length is 17 residues. The CDR3 DNA reads as TGCAGTGCTAGAGGAGGGACTAGCGGGGGCCCCTCCTACGAGCAGTACTTC. It translates to CSARGGTSGGPSYEQYF.

This chain joins TRBV12-5 and TRBJ2-5, with TRBD1 matching 12 bases. V was pared by 7 bases and J by 3 bases, with 6 bases of the junction left unmatched. The CDR3 is 15 residues long. Germline lookup yields CDR1 LGHNT and CDR2 FRNRAP. This CDR3 reads CASAKGTGGEETQYF. The DNA for the CDR3 is TGTGCTAGTGCCAAAGGGACAGGGGGCGAAGAGACCCAGTACTTC.

This chain links TRBV27 with TRBJ1-2; TRBD1 aligns across 7 bases. V shed 5 bases, J shed 4 bases, and the junction held 10 bases outside the gene matches. CDR3 length equals 15 residues. Germline lookup yields CDR1 MNHEY and CDR2 SMNVEV (reference sequence). CDR3 in DNA: TGTGCCAGCAGTGGGGGGGACAGCCCAGGCTATGGCTACACCTTC. This sequence encodes CASSGGDSPGYGYTF.

V usage is TRBV12-2 and J usage is TRBJ2-7. TRBV12-2 is listed as a pseudogene. The CDR3 totals 14 residues. CDR3 amino acids: CASRLGAGAYEQYF. The DNA of the CDR3 is TGTGCAAGTCGCTTAGGAGCCGGTGCCTACGAGCAGTACTTC.

The V call is TRBV25-1, the J call TRBJ1-1, with D tentatively TRBD1 (5 bases). Per the germline V gene, CDR1 is MGHDK and CDR2 is SYGVNS. V lost 0 bases, J lost 7 bases, and 21 bases lay in between. CDR3 length equals 17 residues. DNA of the CDR3: TGTGCCAGCAGTGAATATAGCTTTTCCAGGGCGAGGGGTGAAGCTTTCTTT. Protein sequence: CASSEYSFSRARGEAFF.

The chain recombines TRBV7-6 with TRBJ2-5; possibly TRBD1 for D (6 bases). Trimming shortened V by 1 base and J by 8 bases, and 20 bases separated the two germline ends. The length of the CDR3 is 16 residues. Germline V lookup: CDR1 SGHVS, CDR2 FNYEAQ. CDR3 DNA: TGTGCCAGCAGCTTAGGGGTCACTGGGGGCCCCACAACCCAGTACTTC. Residues: CASSLGVTGGPTTQYF. The full variable domain, with the rest looked up from reference TRBV7-6 and TRBJ2-5, is GAGVSQSPRYKVTKRGQDVALRCDPISGHVSLYWYRQALGQGPEFLTYFNYEAQQDKSGLPNDRFSAERPEGSISTLTIQRTEQRDSAMYRCASSLGVTGGPTTQYFGPGTRLLVL.

This clonotype has at least ten counts. The chain links TRBV20-1 to TRBJ2-1, with TRBD1 as a possible D gene (6 bases). This CDR3 is 12 amino acids long. The germline V and J ends were trimmed by 4 bases and 6 bases, with 10 bases remaining between them. Germline V CDR1 and CDR2: DFQATT, SNEGSKA (reference sequence). Here the CDR3 reads CSANRVVNEQFF. The DNA for the CDR3 is TGCAGTGCTAACAGGGTAGTCAATGAGCAGTTCTTC.

The chain employs TRBV7-2 and TRBJ2-7; weak D call: TRBD1 (5 bases). CDR1 is SGHTA, CDR2 FQGNSA, per germline. The CDR3 is made up of 13 amino acids. V was trimmed by 5 bases and J by 7 bases, leaving 15 bases between them. The CDR3 loop is CASSVEPGWEQYF. CDR3 sequence (DNA): TGTGCCAGCAGCGTAGAGCCAGGGTGGGAGCAGTACTTC.

The rearrangement links TRBV6-6 to TRBJ1-1, with D maybe TRBD1 (5 bases). The CDR3 is made up of 12 amino acids. V was clipped by 6 bases and J by 7 bases, with 12 bases between them. Germline CDR1 and CDR2: MNHNY and SVGAGI (reference sequence). The CDR3 coding sequence is TGTGCCAGCAGCCTGACAGAGCGTGAAGCTTTCTTT. Residues: CASSLTEREAFF.

The chain couples TRBV7-6 to TRBJ2-3; D uncertain. With 8 bases removed from V and 2 bases from J, the gap between germline ends came to 11 bases. CDR1 and CDR2 (germline): SGHVS, FNYEAQ. The CDR3 has 13 residues. The CDR3 bases are TGTGCCAGCGGCCGTTGGAACACAGATACGCAGTATTTT. Its protein product is CASGRWNTDTQYF. The entire variable domain, with the rest obtained from reference TRBV7-6 and TRBJ2-3, is as follows: GAGVSQSPRYKVTKRGQDVALRCDPISGHVSLYWYRQALGQGPEFLTYFNYEAQQDKSGLPNDRFSAERPEGSISTLTIQRTEQRDSAMYRCASGRWNTDTQYFGPGTRLTVL.

This chain joins TRBV12-3 or TRBV12-4 and TRBJ2-7; 8 bases agree with TRBD1. The CDR3 extends over 11 amino acids. After removal of 6 bases from V and 11 bases from J, the junction contained 6 bases not matched to a gene. The CDR3 protein is CASSFGQGEYF. The CDR3, as DNA: TGTGCCAGCAGCTTCGGACAGGGCGAGTACTTC.

The chain recombines TRBV4-2 with TRBJ2-3; D gene unclear. V was cut by 0 bases and J by 2 bases, with 12 bases left in between. Germline CDR1 LGHNA, CDR2 YNFKEQ. CDR3 size: 16 residues. The CDR3 nucleotides read TGTGCCAGCAGCCAAGAGGGCACAGCAAACACAGATACGCAGTATTTT. Its protein product is CASSQEGTANTDTQYF.

The chain has TRBV5-1 and TRBJ2-5, with D possibly TRBD2 on 5 matching bases. V was pared by 1 base and J by 5 bases, with 12 bases between. This CDR3 is 14 amino acids long. CDR1 SGHRS and CDR2 YFSETQ come from the germline V gene. The CDR3 reads CASSLTVGEETQYF. CDR3 nucleotides: TGCGCCAGCAGCTTGACGGTTGGGGAGGAGACCCAGTACTTC.

The chain employs TRBV5-6 and TRBJ2-3, with D hard to call. V was pared by 0 bases and J by 4 bases, with 12 bases between. The germline gives CDR1 SGHDT, CDR2 YYEEEE. CDR3 length: 15 residues. In DNA form, the CDR3 reads TGTGCCAGCAGCTTGGCCGAAGTGTTCGCAGATACGCAGTATTTT. Translating it yields CASSLAEVFADTQYF.